The clone carrying this T cell receptor (beta chain) was recorded at least ten times. The CDR3 covers 15 residues. Per germline, CDR1 LGHNA and CDR2 YSLEER. V lost 0 bases and J lost 4, with 13 bases in between. These data come from a study of T-cell reconstitution after alpha-beta-depleted transplantation in children. For TCRbeta, the library was prepared with unique molecular identifiers. Using its own MiXCR run on the PCR reads, TCRdb lists one record per CDR3 protein. The sample shows 70,000 to 95,000 distinct CDR3 sequences, 10% to 15% of them seen only once. The rearrangement links TRBV4-3 to TRBJ2-7; D not certain. This receptor was identified in a human donor who donated a stem cell graft to a child with inherited bone marrow failure. This material consisted of PBMCs from the stem cell graft donor, taken from the stem cell graft. The DNA of the CDR3 is TGCGCCAGCAGCCAAGATGTGGTGGGGATTTACGAGCAGTACTTC. Its translation: CASSQDVVGIYEQYF.